Below, 6 T cell receptor beta chains from the same sample are listed, as sequenced in a study of T cell responses to AZD1222 COVID-19 vaccine (dated by TCRdb to about 2021). Sample time point, as interpreted from the label and publication: baseline before first vaccination. The library was prepared using the immunoSEQ multiplex PCR assay. Entries here come from immuneACCESS through TCRdb and include only in-frame sequences with V and J called. Some clones fail to appear in such tables; in the studies checked, an unresolved V gene covers under half of the shortfall, and the cause of the remainder is unknown. The sample contains 130,000 or so clones, about 94% of them found a single time. Together, the top ten hold more than 4.5% of the sample. The source material was peripheral blood, sampled on day 0 of AZD1222 vaccination. The source of these receptors is an adult in good health.

The chain employs TRBV5-6 and TRBJ1-1, with 12 bases identical to TRBD1. This CDR3 contains 16 residues. Germline CDR1 SGHDT, CDR2 YYEEEE. The V gene end was trimmed by 4 bases and the J gene end by 4 bases; junction bases not matched to a gene: 8. The CDR3 loop is CASSRGTGGMSTEAFF. For the CDR3, the DNA is TGTGCCAGCAGCCGTGGGACAGGGGGCATGAGCACTGAAGCTTTCTTT.

The gene calls are TRBV20-1 and TRBJ1-2; D perhaps matches TRBD1 (6 bases). Between the trimmed V and J ends, which lost 5 bases and 6 bases, there was a span of 10 bases. The CDR3 extends over 11 amino acids. CDR1 is DFQATT, CDR2 SNEGSKA, per germline (reference sequence). DNA of the CDR3: TGCAGTGCTTGGGGGGCGGATGGCTACACCTTC. This codes for CSAWGADGYTF.

As regards this clone: The same CDR3 arises from other DNA sequences in this sample as well. The chain uses TRBV5-6 and TRBJ2-7; TRBD2 is a possible D gene (5 bases). This CDR3 comprises 14 residues. Germline V gives CDR1 SGHDT, CDR2 YYEEEE. V was shortened by 2 bases and J by 4 bases, with 13 bases between the two germline ends. This CDR3 reads CASSFRAEPYEQYF. The CDR3 region has the DNA TGTGCCAGCAGCTTTCGAGCGGAGCCATACGAGCAGTACTTC.

This chain connects TRBV13 to TRBJ2-5, with 8 bases fitting TRBD1. CDR3 length equals 15 residues. J gave up 4 bases and V 5 bases, and 9 bases lay outside the gene matches. Germline values: CDR1 PRHDT, CDR2 FYEKMQ (reference sequence). The CDR3 loop is CASSEQGGPGETQYF. As DNA, the CDR3 is TGTGCCAGCAGCGAACAGGGGGGTCCGGGAGAGACCCAGTACTTC.

This chain connects TRBV6-6 to TRBJ1-5; D uncertain. Trimming left V 0 bases short and J 3 bases short, with 9 bases between. Germline lookup yields CDR1 MNHNY and CDR2 SVGAGI (reference sequence). The CDR3 runs 15 residues. CDR3 amino acids: CASSYSVGPNQPQHF. The CDR3 nucleotides are TGTGCCAGCAGTTACTCGGTCGGACCCAATCAGCCCCAGCATTTT.

The chain couples TRBV27 to TRBJ1-2, with D perhaps TRBD1 (5 bases). The germline V and J ends were trimmed by 6 bases and 4 bases, with 15 bases remaining between them. CDR3 size: 14 residues. Germline CDR1 reads MNHEY; CDR2 reads SMNVEV (reference sequence). The CDR3 DNA sequence: TGTGCCAGCAGCTTAGGAACGAGGGGCTATGGCTACACCTTC. Its translation is CASSLGTRGYGYTF.